The clone carrying this TCR beta chain has only a few counts. According to the study, TCR beta libraries were built with iRepertoire HTBI primers and CDR3-region Arm-PCR. TCRdb independently ran MiXCR on the multiplex PCR reads; one entry per CDR3 protein. Seen here are 400,000 to 500,000 distinct CDR3 sequences, about 16% observed once, and the top ten hold 20% to 25%. The data were obtained in a study of regulatory T cells in long-lasting Graves disease. Time point noted: newly diagnosed GD, antithyroid drugs for less than 3 months. From PBMCs, RNA was extracted and then used to make the TCR library. Per American Thyroid Association guidelines, Graves' disease was diagnosed. Germline CDR1 and CDR2: SGHTA and FQGTGA. This CDR3 region has 15 residues. The ends were cut back, 6 bases at V and 5 bases at J, with 17 bases in the middle. Another study also made use of these data, one on T cells in Graves' hyperthyroidism and ophthalmopathy.

The specimen was peripheral blood mononuclear cells (PBMCs), collected at new diagnosis, from a patient treated with antithyroid drugs. This clonotype was sampled from a woman under 30 with Graves disease. This chain links TRBV7-3 with TRBJ2-1; possible D gene TRBD2, 6 bases. In nucleotides, the CDR3 is TGTGCCAGCAGACCTGGGGCGGGCGGGGACAATGAGCAGTTCTTC. Translation gives CASRPGAGGDNEQFF.